This is a list of T cell receptor beta chains from one sample in a study of blood T cell repertoires in COVID-19. Libraries were prepared by immunoSEQ multiplex PCR; TCRdb keeps only in-frame clonotypes and omits some of them. The top ten hold over 4% of the sample, which has approximately 250,000 clones, about 89% seen once. The material sequenced was PBMCs or T cells enriched from blood (not recorded which). The source is a woman in her 30s who had recovered from COVID-19. Each CDR3 is given with its conserved first and last residue. Each record gives: D gene, J gene, V gene, CDR3 protein. D genes are given only for firm matches.

TRBD1 TRBJ1-1 TRBV29-1 CSVARDRAEFTEAFF
. TRBJ2-6 TRBV19 CASRSSSGANVLTF
. TRBJ1-2 TRBV4-3 CASSPGGAGYGYTF
. TRBJ2-7 TRBV27 CASSLSAELSSYEQYF
TRBD1 TRBJ1-2 TRBV4-1 CASSHQDRDLYGYTF
TRBD1 TRBJ1-2 TRBV4-3 CASSQEGDRLIHRYGYTF
TRBD1 TRBJ1-2 TRBV28 CASSDMGQGYGYTF
TRBD1 TRBJ2-1 TRBV5-4 CASSLGDRYNEQFF
. TRBJ1-1 TRBV30 CAWSTDRNTEAFF
TRBD1 TRBJ1-1 TRBV7-3 CASSLTFREGAHTEAFF
TRBD1 TRBJ1-6 TRBV28 CASILGQEDSPLHF
. TRBJ1-2 TRBV28 CASSLFPRGGYGYTF
TRBD1 TRBJ1-6 TRBV28 CASSTTGAASPLHF
TRBD1 TRBJ1-5 TRBV30 CAFWTGDNQPQHF